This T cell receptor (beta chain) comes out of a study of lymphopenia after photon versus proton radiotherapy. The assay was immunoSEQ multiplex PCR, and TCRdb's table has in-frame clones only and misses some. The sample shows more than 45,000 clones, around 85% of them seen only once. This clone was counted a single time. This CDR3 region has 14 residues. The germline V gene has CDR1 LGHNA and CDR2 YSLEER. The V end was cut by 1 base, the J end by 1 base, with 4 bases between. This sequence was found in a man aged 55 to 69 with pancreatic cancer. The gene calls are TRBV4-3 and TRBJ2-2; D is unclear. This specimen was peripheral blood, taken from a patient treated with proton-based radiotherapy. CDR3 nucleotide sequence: TGCGCCAGCAGCCAAGTCCTGAACACCGGGGAGCTGTTTTTT. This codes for CASSQVLNTGELFF.